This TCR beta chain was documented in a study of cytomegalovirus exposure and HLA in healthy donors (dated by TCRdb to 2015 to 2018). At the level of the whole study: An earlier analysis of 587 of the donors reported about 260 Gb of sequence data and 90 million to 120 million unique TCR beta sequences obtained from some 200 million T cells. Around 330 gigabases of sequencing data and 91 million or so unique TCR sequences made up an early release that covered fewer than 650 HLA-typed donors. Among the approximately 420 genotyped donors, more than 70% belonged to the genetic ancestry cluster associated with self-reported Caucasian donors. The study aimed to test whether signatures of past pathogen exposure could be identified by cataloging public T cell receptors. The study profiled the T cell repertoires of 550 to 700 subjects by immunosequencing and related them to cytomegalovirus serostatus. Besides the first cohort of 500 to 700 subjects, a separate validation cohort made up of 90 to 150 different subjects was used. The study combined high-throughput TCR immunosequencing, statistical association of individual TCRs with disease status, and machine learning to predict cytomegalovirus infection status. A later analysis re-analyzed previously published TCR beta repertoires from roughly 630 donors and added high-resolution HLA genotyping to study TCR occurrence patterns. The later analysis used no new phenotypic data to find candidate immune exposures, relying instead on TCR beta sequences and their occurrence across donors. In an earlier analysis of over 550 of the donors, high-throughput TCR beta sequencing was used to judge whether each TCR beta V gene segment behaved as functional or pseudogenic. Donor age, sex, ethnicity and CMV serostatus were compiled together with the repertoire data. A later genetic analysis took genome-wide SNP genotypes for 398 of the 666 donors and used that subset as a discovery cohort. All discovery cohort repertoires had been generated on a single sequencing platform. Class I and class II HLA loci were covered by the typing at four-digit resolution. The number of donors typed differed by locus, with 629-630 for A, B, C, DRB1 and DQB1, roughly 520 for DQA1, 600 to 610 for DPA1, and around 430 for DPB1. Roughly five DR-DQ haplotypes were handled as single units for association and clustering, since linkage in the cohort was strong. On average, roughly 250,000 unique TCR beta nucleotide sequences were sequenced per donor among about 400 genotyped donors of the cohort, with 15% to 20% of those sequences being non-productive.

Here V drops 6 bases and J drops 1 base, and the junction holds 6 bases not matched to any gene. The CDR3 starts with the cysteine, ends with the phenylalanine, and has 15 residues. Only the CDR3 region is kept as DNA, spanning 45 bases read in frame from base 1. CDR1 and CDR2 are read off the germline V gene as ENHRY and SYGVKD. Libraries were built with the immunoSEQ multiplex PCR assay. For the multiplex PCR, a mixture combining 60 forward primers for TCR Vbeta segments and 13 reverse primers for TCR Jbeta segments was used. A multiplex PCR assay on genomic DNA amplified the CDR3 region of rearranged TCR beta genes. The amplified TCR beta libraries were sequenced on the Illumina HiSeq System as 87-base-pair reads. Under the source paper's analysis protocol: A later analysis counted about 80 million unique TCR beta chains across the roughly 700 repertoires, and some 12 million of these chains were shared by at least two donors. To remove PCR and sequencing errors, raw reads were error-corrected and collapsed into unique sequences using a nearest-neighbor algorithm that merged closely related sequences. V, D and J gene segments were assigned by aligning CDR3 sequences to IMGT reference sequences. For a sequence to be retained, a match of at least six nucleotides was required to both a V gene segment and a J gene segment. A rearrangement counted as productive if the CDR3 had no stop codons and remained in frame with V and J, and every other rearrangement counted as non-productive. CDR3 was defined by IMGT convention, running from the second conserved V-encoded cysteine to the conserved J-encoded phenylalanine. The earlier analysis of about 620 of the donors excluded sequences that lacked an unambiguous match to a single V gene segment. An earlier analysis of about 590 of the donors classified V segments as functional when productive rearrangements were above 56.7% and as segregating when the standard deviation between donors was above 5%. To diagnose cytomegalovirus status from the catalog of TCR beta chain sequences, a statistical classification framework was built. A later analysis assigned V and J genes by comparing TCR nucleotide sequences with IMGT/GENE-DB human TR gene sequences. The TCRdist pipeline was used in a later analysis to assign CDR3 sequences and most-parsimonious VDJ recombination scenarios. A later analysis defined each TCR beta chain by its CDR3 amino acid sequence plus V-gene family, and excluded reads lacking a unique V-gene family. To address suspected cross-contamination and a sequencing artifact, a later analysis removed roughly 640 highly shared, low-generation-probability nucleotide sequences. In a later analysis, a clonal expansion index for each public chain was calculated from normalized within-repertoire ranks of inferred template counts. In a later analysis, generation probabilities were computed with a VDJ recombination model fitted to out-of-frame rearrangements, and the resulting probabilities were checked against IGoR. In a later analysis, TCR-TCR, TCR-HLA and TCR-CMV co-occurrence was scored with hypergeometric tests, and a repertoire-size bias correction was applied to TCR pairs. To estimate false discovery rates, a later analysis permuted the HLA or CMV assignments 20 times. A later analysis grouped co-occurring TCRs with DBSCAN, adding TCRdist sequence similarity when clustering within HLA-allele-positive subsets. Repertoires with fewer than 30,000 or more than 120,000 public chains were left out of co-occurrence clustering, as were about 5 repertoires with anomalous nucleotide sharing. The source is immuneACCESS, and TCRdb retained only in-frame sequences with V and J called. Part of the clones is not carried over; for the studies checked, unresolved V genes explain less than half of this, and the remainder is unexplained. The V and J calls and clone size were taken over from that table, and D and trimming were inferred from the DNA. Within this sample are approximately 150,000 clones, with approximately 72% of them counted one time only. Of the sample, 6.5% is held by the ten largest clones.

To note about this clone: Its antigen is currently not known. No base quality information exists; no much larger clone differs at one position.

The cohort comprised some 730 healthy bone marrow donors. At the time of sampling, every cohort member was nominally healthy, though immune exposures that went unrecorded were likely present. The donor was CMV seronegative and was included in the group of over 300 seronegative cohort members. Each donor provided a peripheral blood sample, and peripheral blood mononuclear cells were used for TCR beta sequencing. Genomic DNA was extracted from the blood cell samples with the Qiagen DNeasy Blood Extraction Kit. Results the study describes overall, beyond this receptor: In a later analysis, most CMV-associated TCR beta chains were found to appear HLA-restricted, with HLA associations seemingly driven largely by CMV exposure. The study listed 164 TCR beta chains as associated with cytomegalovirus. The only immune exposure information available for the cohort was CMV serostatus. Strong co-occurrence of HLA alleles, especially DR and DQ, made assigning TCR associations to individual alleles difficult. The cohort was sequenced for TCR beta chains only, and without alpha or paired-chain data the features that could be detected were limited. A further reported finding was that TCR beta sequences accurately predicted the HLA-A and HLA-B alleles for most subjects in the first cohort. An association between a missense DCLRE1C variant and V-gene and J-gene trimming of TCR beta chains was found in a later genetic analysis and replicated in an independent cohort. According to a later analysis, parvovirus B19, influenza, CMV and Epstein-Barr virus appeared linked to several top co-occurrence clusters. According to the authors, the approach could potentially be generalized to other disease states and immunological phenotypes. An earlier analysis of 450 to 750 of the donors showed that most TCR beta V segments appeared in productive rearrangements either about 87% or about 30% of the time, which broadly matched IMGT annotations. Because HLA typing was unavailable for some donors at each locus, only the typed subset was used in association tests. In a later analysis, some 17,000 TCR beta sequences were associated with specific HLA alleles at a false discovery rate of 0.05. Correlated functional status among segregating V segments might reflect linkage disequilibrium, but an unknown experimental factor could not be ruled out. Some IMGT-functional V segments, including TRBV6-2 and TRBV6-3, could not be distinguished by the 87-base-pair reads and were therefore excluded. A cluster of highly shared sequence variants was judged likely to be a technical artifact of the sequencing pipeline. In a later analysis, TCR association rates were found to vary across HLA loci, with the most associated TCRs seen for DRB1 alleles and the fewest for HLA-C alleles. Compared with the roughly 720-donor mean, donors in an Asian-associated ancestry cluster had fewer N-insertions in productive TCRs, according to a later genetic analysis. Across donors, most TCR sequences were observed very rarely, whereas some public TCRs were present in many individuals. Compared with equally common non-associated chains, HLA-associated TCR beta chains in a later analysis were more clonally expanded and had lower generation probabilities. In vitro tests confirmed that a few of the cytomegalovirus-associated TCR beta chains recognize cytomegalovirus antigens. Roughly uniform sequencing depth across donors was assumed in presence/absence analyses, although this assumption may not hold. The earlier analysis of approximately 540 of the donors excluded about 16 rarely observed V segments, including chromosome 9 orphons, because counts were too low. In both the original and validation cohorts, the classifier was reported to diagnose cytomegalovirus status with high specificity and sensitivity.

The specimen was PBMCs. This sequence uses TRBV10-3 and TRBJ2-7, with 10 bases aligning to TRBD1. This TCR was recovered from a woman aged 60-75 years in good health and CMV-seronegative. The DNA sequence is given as TGTGCCATCAGCAAGACAGGGGGCGCTTCCTACGAGCAGTACTTC. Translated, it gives CAISKTGGASYEQYF.